This T cell receptor (beta chain) comes out of a study of shared clonotypes between healthy human individuals (dated by TCRdb to 2018 to 2020). At the level of the whole study: Three men and two women, aged 18 to 49 years, made up the cohort. For each donor, three plates each were used for CD4 naive and CD4 memory, two plates were used for CD8 naive, and one plate was used for CD8 memory. To estimate repertoire size and how much clonotypes are shared between individuals, the study performed deep sequencing of blood TCR repertoires from a few healthy adults. To increase sequencing depth and limit assay-specific biases, TCR repertoire library preparation and sequencing were carried out by different laboratories using diverse techniques. Between about 0.85 and 9.5 billion PBMCs per donor were obtained by leukapheresis.

The donors were healthy, HIV-negative adults with no recently reported acute infections or vaccinations. All donors were Caucasian adults living in Nashville, Tennessee, USA. CD4+ T cells were enriched by magnetic negative selection, after which naive cells were positively selected on CD45RA and the negative fraction was taken as the memory subset. Blood was collected by leukapheresis, and PBMCs were isolated by Ficoll-Histopaque density gradient centrifugation and then cryopreserved in liquid nitrogen vapor phase. Analytical flow cytometry was used to check the purity and quantity of every magnetically sorted T cell population. From each sorted fraction, genomic DNA was isolated and quantified by UV absorbance on a Nanodrop 2000c. Here is what the overall study found, with its caveats: Because the study included a small number of donors, the genetic and exposure-history diversity represented was limited. Sharing across four donors was observed for around 5% of naive CD4, under 4% of naive CD8, over 2% of memory CD4, and roughly 0.4% of memory CD8 clonotypes. Compared with non-shared clonotypes, the clonotypes found in all four sorted-subset donors had higher generation probabilities. Naive subsets generally had larger estimated clonotype richness than memory subsets. Only blood was sampled, and tissue TCR repertoires likely differ from those in blood. Incomplete sequencing was indicated by rarefaction of sorted-subset datasets, despite the large sequencing depth. Pairwise subsampling led to the expectation that sequencing depth would affect the degree of clonotype sharing among donors.

TCR CDR3 regions were amplified from genomic DNA by multiplex PCR using the deep immunoSEQ assay. For each cell subset, the extracted genomic DNA was distributed evenly across all wells of several immunoSEQ 96-well plates, and each plate served as one replicate. For sorted subsets, each replicate PCR was loaded with around 200 ng genomic DNA, equivalent to some 27,000 T cell genomes. Purified libraries were quantified with a Qubit 3.0 fluorometer, sized on a Bioanalyzer 2100, and re-quantified with the KAPA Library Quantification kit. Every immunoSEQ 96-well plate was sequenced on a dedicated single-read 150-cycle Illumina NextSeq 550 flow cell. In the source study's methods: The immunoSEQ output contained only junctional sequences without quality scores, so filtering could not match that applied to full-length reads. Sequences were annotated with PyIR, a Python wrapper for IgBLAST v1.9, and V/J genes and CDR3 were assigned using IMGT germline references. Reads were filtered out if the reads had weak V/J assignments (E-value above 1e-6), no CDR3, stop codons, out-of-frame junctions, or ambiguous translated residues. A V3J clonotype was defined by an identical inferred V gene, J gene, and CDR3 amino acid sequence. The percentage overlap between two repertoires was calculated by dividing the number of shared unique clonotypes by the size of the smaller repertoire. Richness of each repertoire was evaluated using RTK rarefaction, the Chao1 estimator, and Recon v2.1 estimates of unobserved clonotypes. Generation probabilities for all TCRbeta clonotypes obtained by the gDNA method from several donors were computed using OLGA. TCRdb limited this immuneACCESS table to in-frame rearrangements with V and J called. A share of clones is missing; checked studies link under half to unresolved V genes, and the rest is unexplained. V and J calls and clone size are those listed in that table; D and trimming were worked out from the DNA. A total of millions of clones appear in this sample, about 95% of them only once. The top ten clones comprise 0.13% of the sample.

About this clone itself: The antigen this receptor binds is unknown. No base-level quality is on record; no much larger clone is a single base apart. Other DNA sequences of this sample code for an identical CDR3.

CDR1 and CDR2, per the germline V gene, are KGHSH and LQKENI. The germline ends are 12 bases apart after V is trimmed by 6 bases and J by 0 bases. Including the terminal cysteine and phenylalanine, the CDR3 comprises 15 residues. Only CDR3 DNA is held: 45 bases, read in frame from base 1. The sequence came from a man between 18 and 35 years old in good health. Sequencing was carried out using naive CD4+ T cells sorted from blood. The cell subset or site tag for this specimen amounts to: CD45RA+ positively selected. The receptor chain draws on TRBV18 and TRBJ2-1, with the D gene uncertain. The base sequence is TGTGCCAGCTCCCCTCAGGCGAGCTCCTACAATGAGCAGTTCTTC. It translates to CASSPQASSYNEQFF.